This T cell receptor beta chain originates from a study of beta chain features in type 1 diabetes. Across the whole study: The study examined 107,917,701 sorted cells across all samples. Broader study findings: More deletions and fewer insertions at VDJ junctions were found in patients with type 1 diabetes. Moderate yet significant TCRB CDR3 shortening was seen in Type 1 diabetes patients in all four CD4+ subsets.

A single heparinised blood sample, averaging approximately 110 mL, was obtained per donor. Based on CD45RO/CCR7/CD25/CD127/CD95/CD27, CD4+ regulatory, stem cell-like memory, naive and central memory cells were sorted. TCRB transcripts that were expressed got sequenced, as all of the isolated RNA had been reverse transcribed. Assay: immunoSEQ multiplex PCR; the TCRdb copy retains only in-frame clones and omits some. The sample includes over 650,000 clones, 11% to 15% of them seen just once. The CDR3 runs 15 residues. Trimming stripped 2 bases from V and 4 bases from J, with 11 bases between. The germline V gene encodes CDR1 MRHNA and CDR2 SNTAGT. In regard to this clone: Antigen: not known.

Sequenced input: naive CD4+ T cells from blood. The chain uses TRBV6-4 and TRBJ2-2; no clear D gene. The receptor was derived from a man aged 18 to 35 with type 1 diabetes. CDR3 amino acids: CASSDRAWGTGELFF. The DNA for the CDR3 is TGTGCCAGCAGTGACAGGGCTTGGGGCACCGGGGAGCTGTTTTTT.